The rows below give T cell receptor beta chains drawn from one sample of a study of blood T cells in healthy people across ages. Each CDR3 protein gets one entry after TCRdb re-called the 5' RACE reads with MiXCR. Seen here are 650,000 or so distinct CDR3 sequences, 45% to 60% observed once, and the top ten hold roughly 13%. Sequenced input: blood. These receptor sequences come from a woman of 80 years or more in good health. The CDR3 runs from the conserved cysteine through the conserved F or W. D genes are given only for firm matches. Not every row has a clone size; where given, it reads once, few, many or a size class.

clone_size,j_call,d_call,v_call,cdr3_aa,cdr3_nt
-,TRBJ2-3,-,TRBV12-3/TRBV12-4,CAGSLEATDTQYF,TGTGCCGGCAGTTTAGAAGCTACAGATACGCAGTATTTT
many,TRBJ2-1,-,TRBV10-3,CAISESKAGGEQFF,TGTGCCATCAGTGAGTCTAAGGCCGGCGGTGAGCAGTTCTTC
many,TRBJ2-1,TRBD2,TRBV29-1,CSVGVAGGGNEQFF,TGCAGCGTTGGCGTAGCGGGAGGCGGCAATGAGCAGTTCTTC
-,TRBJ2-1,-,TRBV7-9,CASSLRTTNEQFF,TGTGCCAGCAGCTTACGGACTACCAATGAGCAGTTCTTC
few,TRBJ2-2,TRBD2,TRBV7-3,CASSFRGGNTGELFF,TGTGCCAGCAGCTTCCGGGGGGGGAACACCGGGGAGCTGTTTTTT
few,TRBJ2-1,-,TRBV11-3,CASTPGTGHNEQFF,TGTGCCAGCACCCCCGGGACGGGCCACAATGAGCAGTTCTTC
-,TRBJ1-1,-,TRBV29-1,CSMRKGGNTEAFF,TGCAGCATGCGTAAGGGCGGGAACACTGAAGCTTTCTTT
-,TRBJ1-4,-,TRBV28,CASSEALNEKLFF,TGTGCCAGCAGCGAGGCCTTAAATGAAAAACTGTTTTTT
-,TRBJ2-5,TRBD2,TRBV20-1,CSASHGGAGGNQETQYF,TGCAGTGCTAGTCACGGGGGGGCCGGCGGCAACCAAGAGACCCAGTACTTC
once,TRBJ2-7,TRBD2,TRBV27,CASSFQGASGSSEQYF,TGTGCCAGCAGTTTTCAAGGTGCTAGCGGGAGCTCCGAGCAGTACTTC
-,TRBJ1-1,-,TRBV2,CASSGEGNTEAFF,TGTGCCAGCAGTGGGGAGGGCAACACTGAAGCTTTCTTT
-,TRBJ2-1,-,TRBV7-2,CASSLAGVVYNEQFF,TGTGCCAGCAGCTTAGCGGGGGTAGTTTACAATGAGCAGTTCTTC
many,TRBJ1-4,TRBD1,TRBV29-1,CSARQGLNEKLFF,TGCAGCGCCCGACAGGGTCTTAATGAAAAACTGTTTTTT
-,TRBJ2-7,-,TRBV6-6,CAQPQAEQYF,TGTGCCCAGCCCCAGGCCGAGCAGTACTTC
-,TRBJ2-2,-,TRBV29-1,CSVGRNTGELFF,TGCAGCGTTGGACGAAACACCGGGGAGCTGTTTTTT
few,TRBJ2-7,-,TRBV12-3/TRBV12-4,CASTLTGSSYNEQYF,TGTGCCAGCACCCTGACGGGGAGCTCCTACAATGAGCAGTACTTC
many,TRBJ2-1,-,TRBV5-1,CASSLFTSPGGVRFF,TGCGCCAGCAGCCTCTTCACTAGCCCTGGTGGGGTGCGGTTCTTC
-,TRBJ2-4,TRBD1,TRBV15,CATSSPTGARDIQYF,TGTGCCACCAGCAGTCCGACAGGGGCCAGGGACATTCAGTACTTC
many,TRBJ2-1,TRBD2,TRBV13,CASSPRGGGVPEQFF,TGTGCCAGCAGCCCACGGGGGGGAGGAGTTCCAGAGCAGTTCTTC
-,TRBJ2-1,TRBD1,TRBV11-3,CASQNGQGTSEQFF,TGTGCCAGCCAGAATGGACAGGGAACAAGTGAGCAGTTCTTC
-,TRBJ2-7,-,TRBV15,CATSRDVGRAYEQYF,TGTGCCACCAGCAGAGATGTGGGTAGAGCCTACGAGCAGTACTTC
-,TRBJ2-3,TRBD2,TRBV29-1,CSSPTSGGRTDTQYF,TGCAGCTCTCCTACTAGCGGGGGAAGAACAGATACGCAGTATTTT
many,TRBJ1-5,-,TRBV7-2,CASSLSDSRTNQPQHF,TGTGCCAGCAGCTTAAGCGACAGCCGTACCAATCAGCCCCAGCATTTT
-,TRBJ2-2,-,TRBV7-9,CASSGDGPGELFF,TGTGCCAGCAGCGGGGACGGACCCGGGGAGCTGTTTTTT
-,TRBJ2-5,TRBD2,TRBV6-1,CASSGTSGQETQYF,TGTGCCAGCAGTGGGACTAGCGGGCAAGAGACCCAGTACTTC
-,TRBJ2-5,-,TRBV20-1,CSARVSAGVVTQYF,TGCAGTGCTAGAGTTTCGGCAGGCGTCGTGACCCAGTACTTC
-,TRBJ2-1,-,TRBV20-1,CSAITRSAYNEQFF,TGCAGTGCTATTACCAGGTCGGCGTACAATGAGCAGTTCTTC
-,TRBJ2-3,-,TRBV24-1,CATSDSGEFTDTQYF,TGTGCCACCAGTGATTCGGGAGAATTTACAGATACGCAGTATTTT
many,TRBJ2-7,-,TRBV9,CASSRATTNEQYF,TGTGCCAGCAGCCGGGCCACAACCAACGAGCAGTACTTC
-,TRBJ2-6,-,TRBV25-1,CASSEIRTGIHSGANVLTF,TGTGCCAGCAGTGAAATCCGAACAGGGATCCACTCTGGGGCCAACGTCCTGACTTTC
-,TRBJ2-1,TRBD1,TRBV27,CASMGDSNERFF,TGTGCCAGCATGGGGGACAGCAATGAGCGGTTCTTC
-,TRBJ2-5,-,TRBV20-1,CSAGISETQYF,TGCAGTGCTGGCATTTCGGAGACCCAGTACTTC
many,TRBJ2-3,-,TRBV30,CASGSGTSTDTQYF,TGTGCTTCGGGAAGCGGTACGAGCACAGATACGCAGTATTTT
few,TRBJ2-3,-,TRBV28,CASRKGGGGIGTDTQYF,TGTGCCAGCAGGAAGGGGGGAGGGGGCATCGGCACAGATACGCAGTATTTT
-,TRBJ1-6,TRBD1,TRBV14,CASSRPGQDNSPLHF,TGTGCCAGCAGCAGACCGGGACAGGATAATTCACCCCTCCACTTT
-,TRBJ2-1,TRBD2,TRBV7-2,CASSSAGLAGGYNEQFF,TGTGCCAGCAGCTCCGCGGGACTAGCGGGAGGGTACAATGAGCAGTTCTTC
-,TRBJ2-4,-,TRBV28,CASSSIQIFLAKNIQYF,TGTGCCAGCAGTTCCATTCAGATTTTTCTAGCCAAAAACATTCAGTACTTC
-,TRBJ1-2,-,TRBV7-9,CASSFRGGGSYGYTF,TGTGCCAGCAGCTTCAGAGGAGGGGGGAGCTATGGCTACACCTTC
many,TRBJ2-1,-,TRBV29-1,CSVRAPGHDYNEQFF,TGCAGCGTTCGAGCCCCGGGACATGACTACAATGAGCAGTTCTTC
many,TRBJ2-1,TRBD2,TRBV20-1,CSAPDPRTSGVEDEQFF,TGCAGTGCTCCCGACCCACGGACTAGCGGGGTGGAGGATGAGCAGTTCTTC
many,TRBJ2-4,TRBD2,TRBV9,CASSGGTSGKNIQYF,TGTGCCAGCAGCGGTGGGACTAGCGGGAAAAACATTCAGTACTTC
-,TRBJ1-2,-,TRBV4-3,CASSQGVQAYYGYTF,TGCGCCAGCAGCCAAGGGGTGCAGGCTTACTATGGCTACACCTTC
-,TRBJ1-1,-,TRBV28,CASSLPGRSTEAFF,TGTGCCAGCAGTTTACCAGGAAGAAGCACTGAAGCTTTCTTT
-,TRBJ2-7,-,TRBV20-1,CSARDPQDLSYNEQYF,TGCAGTGCTAGAGACCCCCAAGATCTCTCCTACAATGAGCAGTACTTC
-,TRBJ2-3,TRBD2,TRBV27,CASLPPGLGAYTDTQYF,TGTGCCAGTCTCCCTCCGGGACTAGGAGCTTACACAGATACGCAGTATTTT
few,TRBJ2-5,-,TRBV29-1,CSAEEPETQYF,TGCAGCGCCGAAGAGCCGGAGACCCAGTACTTC
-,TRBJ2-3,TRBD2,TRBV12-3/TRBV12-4,CASGWGLAGSYTQYF,TGTGCCAGCGGGTGGGGACTAGCGGGAAGTTATACGCAGTATTTT
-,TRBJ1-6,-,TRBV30,CAWSGVAAGLHF,TGTGCCTGGAGCGGCGTGGCTGCTGGCCTCCACTTT
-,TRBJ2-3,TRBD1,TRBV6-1,CASSEAAGQGTDTQYF,TGTGCCAGCAGTGAAGCAGCGGGACAGGGTACAGATACGCAGTATTTT
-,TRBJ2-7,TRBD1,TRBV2,CASSENFGTGPYEQYF,TGTGCCAGCAGTGAAAATTTTGGGACAGGGCCCTACGAGCAGTACTTC
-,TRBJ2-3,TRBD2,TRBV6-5,CASSRLGGSSTDTQYF,TGTGCCAGCAGCCGCTTGGGCGGGAGCTCGACAGATACGCAGTATTTT
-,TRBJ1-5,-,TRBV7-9,CASSFGSGNQPQHF,TGTGCCAGCAGCTTTGGGAGTGGCAATCAGCCCCAGCATTTT
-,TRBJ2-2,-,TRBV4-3,CASSQARGDTGELFF,TGCGCCAGCAGCCAAGCCAGGGGGGACACCGGGGAGCTGTTTTTT